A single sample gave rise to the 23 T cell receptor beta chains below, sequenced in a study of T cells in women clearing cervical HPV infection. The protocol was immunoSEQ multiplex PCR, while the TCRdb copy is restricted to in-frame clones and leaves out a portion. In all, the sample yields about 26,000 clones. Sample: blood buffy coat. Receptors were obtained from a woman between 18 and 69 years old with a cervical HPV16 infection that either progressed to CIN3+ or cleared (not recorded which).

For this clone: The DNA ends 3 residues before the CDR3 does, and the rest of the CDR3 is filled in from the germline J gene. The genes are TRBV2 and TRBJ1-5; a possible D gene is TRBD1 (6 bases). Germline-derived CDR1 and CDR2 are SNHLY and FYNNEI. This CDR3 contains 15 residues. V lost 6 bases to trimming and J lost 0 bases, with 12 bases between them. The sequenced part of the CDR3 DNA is TGTGCCAGCAGGGGAACAGGGAATAGCAATCAGCCC. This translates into CASRGTGNSNQP. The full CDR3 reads CASRGTGNSNQPQHF.

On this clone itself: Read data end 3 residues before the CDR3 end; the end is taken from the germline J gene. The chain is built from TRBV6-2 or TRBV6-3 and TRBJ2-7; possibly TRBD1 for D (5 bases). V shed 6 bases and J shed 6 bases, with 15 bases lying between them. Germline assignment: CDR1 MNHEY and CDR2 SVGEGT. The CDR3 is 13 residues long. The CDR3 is CASSGQNLVEQYF. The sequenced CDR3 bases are TGTGCCAGCAGCGGACAAAACCTTGTCGAG.

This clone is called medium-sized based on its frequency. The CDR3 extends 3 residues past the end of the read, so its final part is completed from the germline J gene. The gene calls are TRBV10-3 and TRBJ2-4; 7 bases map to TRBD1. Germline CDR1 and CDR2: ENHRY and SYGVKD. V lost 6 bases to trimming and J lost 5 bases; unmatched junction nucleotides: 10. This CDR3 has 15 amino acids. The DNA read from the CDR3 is TGTGCCATCAGCCGCCTACCTCAGGGGGAAAACATT. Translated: CAISRLPQGENI. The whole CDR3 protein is CAISRLPQGENIQYF.

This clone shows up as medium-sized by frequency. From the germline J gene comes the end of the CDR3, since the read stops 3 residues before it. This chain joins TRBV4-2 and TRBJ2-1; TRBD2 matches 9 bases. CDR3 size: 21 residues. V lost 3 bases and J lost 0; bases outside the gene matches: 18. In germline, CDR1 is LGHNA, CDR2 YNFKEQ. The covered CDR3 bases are TGTGCCAGCAGCCACCTCCTCCAGGCGGGAGGGCTCTGGAGCTCCTACAATGAG. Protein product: CASSHLLQAGGLWSSYNE. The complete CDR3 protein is CASSHLLQAGGLWSSYNEQFF.

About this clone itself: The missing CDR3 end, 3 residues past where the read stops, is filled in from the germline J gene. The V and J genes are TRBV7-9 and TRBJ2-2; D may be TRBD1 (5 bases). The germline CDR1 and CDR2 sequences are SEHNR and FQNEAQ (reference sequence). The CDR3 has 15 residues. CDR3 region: CASSFIGSGANVLFF. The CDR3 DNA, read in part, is TGTGCCAGCAGCTTTATCGGATCTGGGGCCAACGTG.

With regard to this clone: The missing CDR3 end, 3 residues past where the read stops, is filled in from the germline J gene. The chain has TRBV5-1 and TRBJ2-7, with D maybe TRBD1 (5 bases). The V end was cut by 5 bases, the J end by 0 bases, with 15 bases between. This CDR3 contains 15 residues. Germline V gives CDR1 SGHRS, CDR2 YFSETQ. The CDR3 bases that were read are TGCGCCAGCAGGGATACAGGCCTCAGCTCCTACGAG. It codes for CASRDTGLSSYE. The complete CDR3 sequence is CASRDTGLSSYEQYF. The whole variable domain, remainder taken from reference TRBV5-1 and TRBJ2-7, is KAGVTQTPRYLIKTRGQQVTLSCSPISGHRSVSWYQQTPGQGLQFLFEYFSETQRNKGNFPGRFSGRQFSNSRSEMNVSTLELGDSALYLCASRDTGLSSYEQYFGPGTRLTVT.

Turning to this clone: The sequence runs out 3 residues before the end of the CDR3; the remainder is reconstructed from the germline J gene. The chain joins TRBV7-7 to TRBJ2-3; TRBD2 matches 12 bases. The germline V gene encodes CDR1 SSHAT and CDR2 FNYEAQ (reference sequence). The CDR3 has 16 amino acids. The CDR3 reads CASSLGGTSGQETQYF. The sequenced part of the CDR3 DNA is TGTGCCAGCAGCTTAGGAGGGACTAGCGGGCAAGAGACG.

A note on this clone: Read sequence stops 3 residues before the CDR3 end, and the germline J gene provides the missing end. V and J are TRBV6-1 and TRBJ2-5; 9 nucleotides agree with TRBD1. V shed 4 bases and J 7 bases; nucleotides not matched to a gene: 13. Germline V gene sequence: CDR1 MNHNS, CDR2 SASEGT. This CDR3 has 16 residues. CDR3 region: CASSGGGQGHPGTQYF. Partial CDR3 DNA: TGTGCCAGCAGTGGGGGTGGACAGGGGCACCCGGGGACC.

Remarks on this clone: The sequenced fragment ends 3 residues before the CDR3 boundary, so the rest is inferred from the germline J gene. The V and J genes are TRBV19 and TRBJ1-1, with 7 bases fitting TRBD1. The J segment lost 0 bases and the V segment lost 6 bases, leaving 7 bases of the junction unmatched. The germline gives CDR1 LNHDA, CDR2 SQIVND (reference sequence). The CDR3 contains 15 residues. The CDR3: CASRPPGQLNTEAFF. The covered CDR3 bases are TGTGCCAGTAGGCCTCCGGGACAGCTGAACACTGAA.

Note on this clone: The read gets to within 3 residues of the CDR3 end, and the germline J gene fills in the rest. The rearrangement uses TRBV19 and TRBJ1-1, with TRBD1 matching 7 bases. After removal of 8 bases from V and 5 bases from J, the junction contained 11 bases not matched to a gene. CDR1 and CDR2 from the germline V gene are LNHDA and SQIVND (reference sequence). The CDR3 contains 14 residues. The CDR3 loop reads CASGTRGAATEAFF. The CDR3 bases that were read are TGTGCCAGTGGGACCAGGGGGGCGGCAACTGAA.

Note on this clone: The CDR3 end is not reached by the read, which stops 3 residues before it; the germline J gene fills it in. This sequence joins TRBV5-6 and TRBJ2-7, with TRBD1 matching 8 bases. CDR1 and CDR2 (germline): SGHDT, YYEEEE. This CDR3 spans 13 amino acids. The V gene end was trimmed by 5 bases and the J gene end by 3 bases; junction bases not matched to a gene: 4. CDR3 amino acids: CASSADRGYEQYF. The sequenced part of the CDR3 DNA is TGTGCCAGCAGTGCTGACAGGGGCTACGAG.

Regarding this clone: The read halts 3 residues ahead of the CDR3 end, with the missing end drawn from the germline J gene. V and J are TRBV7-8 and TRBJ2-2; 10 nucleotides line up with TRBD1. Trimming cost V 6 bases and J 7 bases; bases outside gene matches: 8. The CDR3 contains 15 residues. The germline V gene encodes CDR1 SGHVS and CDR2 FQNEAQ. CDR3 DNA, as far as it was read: TGTGCCAGCAGTCCTAGCGACAGGGGGCTCGGGGAG. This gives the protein CASSPSDRGLGE. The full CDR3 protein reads CASSPSDRGLGELFF.

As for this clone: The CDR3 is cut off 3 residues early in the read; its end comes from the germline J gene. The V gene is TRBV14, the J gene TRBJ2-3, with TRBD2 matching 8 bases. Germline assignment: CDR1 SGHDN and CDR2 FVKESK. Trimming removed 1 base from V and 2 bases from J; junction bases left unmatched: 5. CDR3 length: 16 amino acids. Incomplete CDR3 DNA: TGTGCCAGCAGCCAAGGGCTAGCGGGTTCCACAGATACG. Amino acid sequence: CASSQGLAGSTDT. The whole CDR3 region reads CASSQGLAGSTDTQYF.

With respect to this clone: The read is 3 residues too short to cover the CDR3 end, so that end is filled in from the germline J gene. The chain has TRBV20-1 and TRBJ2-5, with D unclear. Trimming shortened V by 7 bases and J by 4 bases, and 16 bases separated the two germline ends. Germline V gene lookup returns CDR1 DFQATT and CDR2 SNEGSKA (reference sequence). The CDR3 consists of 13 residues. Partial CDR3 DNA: TGCAGTGTTTTAGTCCTCGTCGGAGAGACC. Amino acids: CSVLVLVGET. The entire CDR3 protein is CSVLVLVGETQYF.

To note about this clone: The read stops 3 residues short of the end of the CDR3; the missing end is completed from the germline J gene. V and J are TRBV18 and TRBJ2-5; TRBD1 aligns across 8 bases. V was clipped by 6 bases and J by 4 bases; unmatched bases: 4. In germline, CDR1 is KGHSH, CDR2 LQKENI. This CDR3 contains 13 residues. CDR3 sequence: CASSRGQGETQYF. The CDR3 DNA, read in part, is TGTGCCAGCTCCCGAGGACAGGGAGAGACC.

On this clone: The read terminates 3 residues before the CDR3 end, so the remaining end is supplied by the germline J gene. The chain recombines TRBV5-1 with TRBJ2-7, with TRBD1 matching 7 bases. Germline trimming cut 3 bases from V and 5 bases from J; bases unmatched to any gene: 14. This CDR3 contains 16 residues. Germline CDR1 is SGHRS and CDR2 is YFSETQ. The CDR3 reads CASSWFPTGSSDEQYF. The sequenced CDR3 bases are TGCGCCAGCAGCTGGTTTCCGACAGGGTCATCGGACGAG.

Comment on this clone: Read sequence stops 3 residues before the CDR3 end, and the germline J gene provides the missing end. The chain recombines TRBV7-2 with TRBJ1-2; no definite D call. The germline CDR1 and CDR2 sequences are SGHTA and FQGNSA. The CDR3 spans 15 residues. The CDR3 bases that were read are TGTGCCAGCAGCCGCATCTCGACTAGTTTAAATGAC. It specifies CASSRISTSLND. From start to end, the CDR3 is CASSRISTSLNDYTF. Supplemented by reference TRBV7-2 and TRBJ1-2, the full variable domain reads GAGVSQSPSNKVTEKGKDVELRCDPISGHTALYWYRQSLGQGLEFLIYFQGNSAPDKSGLPSDRFSAERTGGSVSTLTIQRTQQEDSAVYLCASSRISTSLNDYTFGSGTRLTVV.

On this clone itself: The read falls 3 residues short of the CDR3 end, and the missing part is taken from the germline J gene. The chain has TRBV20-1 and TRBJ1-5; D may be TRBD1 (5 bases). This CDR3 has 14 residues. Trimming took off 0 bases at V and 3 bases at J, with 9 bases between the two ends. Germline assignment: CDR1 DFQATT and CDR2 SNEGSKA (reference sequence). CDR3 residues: CSARDPRVNQPQHF. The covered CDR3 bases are TGCAGTGCTAGAGATCCCAGGGTCAATCAGCCC.

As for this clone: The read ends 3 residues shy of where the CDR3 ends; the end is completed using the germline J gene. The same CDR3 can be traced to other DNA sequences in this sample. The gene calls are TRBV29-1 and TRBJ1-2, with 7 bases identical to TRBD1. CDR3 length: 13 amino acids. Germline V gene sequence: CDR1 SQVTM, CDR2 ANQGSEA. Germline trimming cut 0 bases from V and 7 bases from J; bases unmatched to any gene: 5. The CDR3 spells CSVEDHRGGGYTF. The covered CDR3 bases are TGCAGCGTTGAAGATCACAGGGGCGGTGGC.

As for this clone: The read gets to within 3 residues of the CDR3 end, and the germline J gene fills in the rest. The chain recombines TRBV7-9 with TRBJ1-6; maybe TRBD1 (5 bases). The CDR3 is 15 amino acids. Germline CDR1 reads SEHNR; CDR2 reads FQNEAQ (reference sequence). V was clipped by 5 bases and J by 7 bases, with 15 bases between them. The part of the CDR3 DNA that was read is TGTGCCAGCAGCCCAAGGGCAGGGCGGAATTCACCC. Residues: CASSPRAGRNSP. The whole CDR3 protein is CASSPRAGRNSPLHF.

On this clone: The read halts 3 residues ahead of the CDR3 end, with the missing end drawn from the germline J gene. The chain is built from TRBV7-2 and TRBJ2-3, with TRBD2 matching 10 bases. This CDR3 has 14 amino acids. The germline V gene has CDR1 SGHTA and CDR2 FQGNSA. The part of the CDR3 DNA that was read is TGTGCCAGCAGCTCCTGGACTAGCGGAGAGACG. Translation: CASSSWTSGET. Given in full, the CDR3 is CASSSWTSGETQYF.

The CDR3 reads CASAQGAYYEQYF. The sequenced CDR3 bases are TGTGCCAGTGCGCAGGGGGCCTACTACGAG. This chain links TRBV19 with TRBJ2-7; TRBD1 matches at 8 bases. The CDR3 end falls 3 residues outside the read, so it is completed with the germline J gene. CDR3 length: 13 amino acids. The V and J ends lost 8 bases and 3 bases, in that order; junction bases with no gene match: 6. Germline CDR1 is LNHDA and CDR2 is SQIVND (reference sequence).

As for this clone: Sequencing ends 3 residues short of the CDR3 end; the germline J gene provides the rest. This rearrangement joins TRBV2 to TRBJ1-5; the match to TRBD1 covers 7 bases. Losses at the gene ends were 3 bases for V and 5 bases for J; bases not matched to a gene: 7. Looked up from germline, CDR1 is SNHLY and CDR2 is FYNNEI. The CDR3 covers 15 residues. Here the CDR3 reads CASSEGTGDYQPQHF. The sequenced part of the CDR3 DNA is TGTGCCAGCAGTGAGGGTACAGGGGATTATCAGCCC.